The subject of this entry is one TCR beta chain. These data are taken from a study of blood T cells in healthy people across ages. Each donor's blood draw was 7.5 to 10 milliliters of peripheral blood. Per sample, extraction of total RNA gave at least 6 micrograms in every case. The authors ran a second PCR of roughly 6 to 11 cycles using a sample-barcoded 5' primer and a J-beta primer mix. In TCRdb, the 5' RACE reads were re-called with MiXCR into one record per CDR3 protein. The table has 550,000 to 750,000 distinct CDR3 sequences, roughly 21% seen once. V gave up 8 bases and J gave up 4 bases; unmatched junction bases: 7. The CDR3 has 15 amino acids. Germline loops: CDR1 MDHEN, CDR2 SYDVKM.

The receptor was derived from a man in his sixties or seventies in good health. Material for sequencing was blood. The genes are TRBV28 and TRBJ2-2; 10 nucleotides line up with TRBD2. The CDR3 is CASEKREGFTGELFF. DNA of the CDR3: TGTGCCAGCGAAAAGCGGGAGGGCTTCACCGGGGAGCTGTTTTTT.